This TCR beta chain was obtained from a study of blood T cell repertoires in COVID-19. On the study more broadly: Whether acute or convalescent, the COVID-19 samples came from the United States, Italy and Spain. PBMCs, B-cell-depleted T cells, or T cells were the source of the cDNA or gDNA that made up the material.

Here immunoSEQ multiplex PCR was the method, and the copy in TCRdb shows in-frame clones only, minus some. The sample carries some 310,000 clones, about nine tenths recorded once. The receptor was isolated from a man aged 50-59 years with active or convalescent COVID-19. Sequenced input: peripheral blood.

Here the CDR3 reads CASSRPNTGSYNEQFF. CDR3 DNA: TGTGCCAGCAGTCGCCCCAACACAGGCTCCTACAATGAGCAGTTCTTC. The gene calls are TRBV28 and TRBJ2-1, with D perhaps TRBD1 (5 bases). The CDR3 spans 16 residues. Trimming shortened V by 5 bases and J by 0 bases, and 14 bases separated the two germline ends. Germline V CDR1 and CDR2: MDHEN, SYDVKM. The variable domain in full, with the rest retrieved from reference TRBV28 and TRBJ2-1, is DVKVTQSSRYLVKRTGEKVFLECVQDMDHENMFWYRQDPGLGLRLIYFSYDVKMKEKGDIPEGYSVSREKKERFSLILESASTNQTSMYLCASSRPNTGSYNEQFFGPGTRLTVL.